This T cell receptor (beta chain) was recovered during a study of OX40 agonist ivuxolimab in advanced cancers. At the level of the study: Among those enrolled, mean age was about 58 years (range roughly 20 to 85) and 82.7% were male. Overall study findings and caveats: Part of the nonresponder group also had normalized T-cell clonal expansion that was low.

Profiling relied on immunoSEQ multiplex PCR, and the TCRdb table lists in-frame clones only, not all of them. This sample has 65,000 to 100,000 clones, with 91% found just once. This clone was seen a handful of times. Antigen: not known. This CDR3 comprises 11 residues. Germline CDR1 reads WSHSY; CDR2 reads SAAADI. Between the trimmed V and J ends, which lost 4 bases and 0 bases, there was a span of 0 bases. The sequencing here drew on CD4+ or CD8+ T cells sorted from blood, taken in a trial of the OX40 agonist ivuxolimab. The chain has TRBV10-2 and TRBJ1-2; no definite D call. This clonotype originated in an adult with an advanced solid tumor such as melanoma, head and neck, liver or kidney cancer. The CDR3 sequence is CASSANYGYTF. The CDR3 DNA follows: TGCGCCAGCAGTGCTAACTATGGCTACACCTTC.